Included here is one T cell receptor beta chain sequence, with context. Its specificity is unknown. This sample was included in a study of T cell responses to AZD1222 COVID-19 vaccine. Study results and limitations: Rises in breadth and depth of Spike-specific TCRs came after two AZD1222 doses. Clonal diversity was possibly underestimated, and white British individuals and females predominated among donors. Repertoires were sampled only after the peak T cell response. Among those given AZD1222, only 5 to 7 were seropositive at baseline.

Assay: immunoSEQ multiplex PCR; the TCRdb copy retains only in-frame clones and omits some. The repertoire holds some 140,000 clones, with almost 85% as singletons. Germline CDR1 and CDR2: MNHEY and SVGAGI. Trimming at V came to 6 bases and at J to 7 bases, leaving 0 bases not matched to a gene. This CDR3 region has 12 residues. This chain joins TRBV6-5 and TRBJ1-4, with 9 bases that match TRBD1. The sequence was collected from an adult who received the MenACWY meningococcal vaccine as a control. The sequences come from peripheral blood, collected 28 days after the second dose of the MenACWY control vaccine. The DNA of the CDR3 is TGTGCCAGCAGGACAGGGGGTGAAAAACTGTTTTTT. Amino acids: CASRTGGEKLFF.